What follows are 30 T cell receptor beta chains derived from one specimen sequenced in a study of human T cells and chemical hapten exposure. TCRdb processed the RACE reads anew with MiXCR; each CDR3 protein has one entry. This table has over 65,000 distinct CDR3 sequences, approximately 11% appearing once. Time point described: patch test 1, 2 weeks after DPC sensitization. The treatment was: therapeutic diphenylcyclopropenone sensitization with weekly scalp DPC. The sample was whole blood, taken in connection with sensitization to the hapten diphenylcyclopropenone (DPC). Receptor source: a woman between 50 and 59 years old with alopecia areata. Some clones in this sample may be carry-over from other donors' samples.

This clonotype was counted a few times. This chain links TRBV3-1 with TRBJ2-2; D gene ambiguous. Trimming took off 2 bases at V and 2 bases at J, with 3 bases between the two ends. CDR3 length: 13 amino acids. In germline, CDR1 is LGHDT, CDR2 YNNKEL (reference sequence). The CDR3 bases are TGTGCCAGCAGCCAACTAAACACCGGGGAGCTGTTTTTT. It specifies CASSQLNTGELFF.

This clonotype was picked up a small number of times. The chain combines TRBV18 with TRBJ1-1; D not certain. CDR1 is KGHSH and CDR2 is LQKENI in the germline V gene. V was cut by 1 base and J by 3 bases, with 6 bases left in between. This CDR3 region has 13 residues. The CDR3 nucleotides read TGTGCCAGCTCACCACGAGGGTACACTGAAGCTTTCTTT. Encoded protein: CASSPRGYTEAFF.

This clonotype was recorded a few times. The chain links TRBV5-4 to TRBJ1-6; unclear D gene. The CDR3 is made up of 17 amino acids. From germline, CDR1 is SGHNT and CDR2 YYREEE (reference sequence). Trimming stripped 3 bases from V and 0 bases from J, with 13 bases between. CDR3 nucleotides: TGTGCCAGCAGCTCGACGGCCGCGAGCTCCTATAATTCACCCCTCCACTTT. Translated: CASSSTAASSYNSPLHF.

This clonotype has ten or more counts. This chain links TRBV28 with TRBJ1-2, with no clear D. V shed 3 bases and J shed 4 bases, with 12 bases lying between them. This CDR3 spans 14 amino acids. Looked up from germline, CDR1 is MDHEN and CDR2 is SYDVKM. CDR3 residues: CASSFPGVVYGYTF. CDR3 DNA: TGTGCCAGCAGTTTTCCTGGGGTCGTCTATGGCTACACCTTC.

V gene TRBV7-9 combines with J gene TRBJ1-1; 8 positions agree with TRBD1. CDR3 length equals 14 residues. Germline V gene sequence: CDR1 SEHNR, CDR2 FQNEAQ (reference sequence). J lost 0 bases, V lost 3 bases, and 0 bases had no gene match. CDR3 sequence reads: CASSLGQVNTEAFF. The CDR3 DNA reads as TGTGCCAGCAGCTTGGGACAGGTGAACACTGAAGCTTTCTTT.

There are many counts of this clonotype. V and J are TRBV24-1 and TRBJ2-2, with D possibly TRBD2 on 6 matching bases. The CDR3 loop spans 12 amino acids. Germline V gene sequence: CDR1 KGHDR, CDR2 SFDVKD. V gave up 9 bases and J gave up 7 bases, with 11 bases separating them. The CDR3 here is CATGRDNGELFF. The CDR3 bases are TGTGCCACCGGGCGGGATAACGGGGAGCTGTTTTTT.

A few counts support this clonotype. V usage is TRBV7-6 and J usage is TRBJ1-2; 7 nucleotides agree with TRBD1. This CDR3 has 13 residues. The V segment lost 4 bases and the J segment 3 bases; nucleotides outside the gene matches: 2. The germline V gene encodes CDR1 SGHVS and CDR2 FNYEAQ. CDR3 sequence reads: CASSSDRDYGYTF. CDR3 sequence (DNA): TGTGCCAGCAGCTCTGACAGGGACTATGGCTACACCTTC.

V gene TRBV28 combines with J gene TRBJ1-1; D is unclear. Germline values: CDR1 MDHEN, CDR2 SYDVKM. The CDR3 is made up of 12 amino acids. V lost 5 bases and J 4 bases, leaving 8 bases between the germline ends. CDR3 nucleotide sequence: TGTGCCAGCAGTCTGCGGAGCACTGAAGCTTTCTTT. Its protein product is CASSLRSTEAFF.

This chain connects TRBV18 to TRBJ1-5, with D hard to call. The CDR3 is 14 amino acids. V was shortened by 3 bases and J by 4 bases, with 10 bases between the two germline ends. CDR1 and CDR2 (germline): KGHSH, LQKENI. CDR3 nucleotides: TGTGCCAGCTCACCTCAGGTCCAGAATCAGCCCCAGCATTTT. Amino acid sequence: CASSPQVQNQPQHF.

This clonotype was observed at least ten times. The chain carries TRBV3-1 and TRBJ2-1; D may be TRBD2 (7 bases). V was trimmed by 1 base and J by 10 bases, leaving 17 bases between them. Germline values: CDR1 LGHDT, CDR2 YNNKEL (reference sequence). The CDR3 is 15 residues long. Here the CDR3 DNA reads TGTGCCAGCAGCCAAGTGGCGGGGGCGCTGAAGGAGCAGTTCTTC. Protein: CASSQVAGALKEQFF.

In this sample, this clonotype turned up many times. The CDR3 sequence: CASSLQGAGNTIYF. DNA for the CDR3: TGTGCCAGCAGTTTGCAGGGAGCTGGAAACACCATATATTTT. This sequence joins TRBV12-3 or TRBV12-4 and TRBJ1-3; tentative D call: TRBD1 (5 bases). With 3 bases removed from V and 2 bases from J, the gap between germline ends came to 8 bases. The CDR3 is 14 residues long.

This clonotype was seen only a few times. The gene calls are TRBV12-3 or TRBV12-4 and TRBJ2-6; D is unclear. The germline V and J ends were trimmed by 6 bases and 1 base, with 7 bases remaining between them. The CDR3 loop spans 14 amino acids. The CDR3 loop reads CASRLGSGANVLTF. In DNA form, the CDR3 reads TGTGCCAGCAGGTTGGGTTCTGGGGCCAACGTCCTGACTTTC.

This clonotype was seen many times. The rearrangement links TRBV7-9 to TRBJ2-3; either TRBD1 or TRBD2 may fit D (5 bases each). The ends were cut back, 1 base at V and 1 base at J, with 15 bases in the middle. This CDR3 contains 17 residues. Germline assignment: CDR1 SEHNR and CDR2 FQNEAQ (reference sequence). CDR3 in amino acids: CASSLVGLRDGTDTQYF. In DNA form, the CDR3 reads TGTGCCAGCAGCTTAGTAGGGCTCCGGGACGGCACAGATACGCAGTATTTT.

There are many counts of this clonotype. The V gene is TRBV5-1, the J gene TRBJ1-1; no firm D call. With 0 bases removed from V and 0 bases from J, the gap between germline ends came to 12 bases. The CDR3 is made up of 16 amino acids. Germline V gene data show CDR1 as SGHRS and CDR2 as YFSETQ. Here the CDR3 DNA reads TGCGCCAGCAGCTTGGCTGGGGATATAATGAACACTGAAGCTTTCTTT. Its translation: CASSLAGDIMNTEAFF.

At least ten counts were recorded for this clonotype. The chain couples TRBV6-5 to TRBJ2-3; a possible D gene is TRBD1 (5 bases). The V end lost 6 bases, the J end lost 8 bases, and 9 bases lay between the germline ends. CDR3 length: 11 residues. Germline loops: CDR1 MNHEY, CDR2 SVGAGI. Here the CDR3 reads CASRKGVTQYF. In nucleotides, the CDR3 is TGTGCCAGCAGGAAAGGGGTTACGCAGTATTTT.

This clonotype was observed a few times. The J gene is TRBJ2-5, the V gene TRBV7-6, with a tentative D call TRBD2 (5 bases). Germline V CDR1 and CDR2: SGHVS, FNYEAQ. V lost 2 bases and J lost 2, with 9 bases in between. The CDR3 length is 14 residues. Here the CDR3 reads CASSLIRGQETQYF. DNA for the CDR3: TGTGCCAGCAGCTTAATTCGGGGTCAAGAGACCCAGTACTTC. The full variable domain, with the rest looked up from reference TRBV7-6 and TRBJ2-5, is GAGVSQSPRYKVTKRGQDVALRCDPISGHVSLYWYRQALGQGPEFLTYFNYEAQQDKSGLPNDRFSAERPEGSISTLTIQRTEQRDSAMYRCASSLIRGQETQYFGPGTRLLVL.

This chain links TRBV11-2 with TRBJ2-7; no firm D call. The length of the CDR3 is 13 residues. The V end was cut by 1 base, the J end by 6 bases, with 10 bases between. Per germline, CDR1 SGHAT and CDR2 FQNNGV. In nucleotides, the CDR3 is TGTGCCAGCAGCTTAGGGCTCCCTTCCGAGCAGTACTTC. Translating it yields CASSLGLPSEQYF.

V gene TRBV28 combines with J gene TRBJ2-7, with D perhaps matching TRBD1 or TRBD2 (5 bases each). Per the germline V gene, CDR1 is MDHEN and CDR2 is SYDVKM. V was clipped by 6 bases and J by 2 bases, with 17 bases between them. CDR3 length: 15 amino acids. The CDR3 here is CASRDPGRAPYEQYF. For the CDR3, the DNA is TGTGCCAGCAGAGACCCGGGGCGGGCACCCTACGAGCAGTACTTC.

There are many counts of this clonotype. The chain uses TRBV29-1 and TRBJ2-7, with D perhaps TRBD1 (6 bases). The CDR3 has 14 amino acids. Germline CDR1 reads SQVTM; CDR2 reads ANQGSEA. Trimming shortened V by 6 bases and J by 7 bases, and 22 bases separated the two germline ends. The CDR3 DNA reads TGCAGCGTCGACGTCACAGGGAGAGGTGGTGAGCAGTACTTC. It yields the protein CSVDVTGRGGEQYF.

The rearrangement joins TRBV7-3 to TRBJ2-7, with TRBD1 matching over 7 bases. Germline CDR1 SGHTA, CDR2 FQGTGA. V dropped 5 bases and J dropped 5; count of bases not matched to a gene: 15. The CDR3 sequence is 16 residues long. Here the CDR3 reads CASSRGPVAGGNEQYF. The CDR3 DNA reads TGTGCCAGCAGCAGAGGCCCAGTGGCAGGGGGAAACGAGCAGTACTTC.

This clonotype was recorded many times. CDR3: CASRWAGQPQHF. For the CDR3, the DNA is TGTGCCAGCAGATGGGCGGGTCAGCCCCAGCATTTT. This chain links TRBV2 with TRBJ1-5; D gene unclear. The V gene's germline CDR1 is SNHLY and CDR2 FYNNEI. The V end lost 6 bases, the J end lost 6 bases, and 9 bases lay between the germline ends. This CDR3 has 12 amino acids.

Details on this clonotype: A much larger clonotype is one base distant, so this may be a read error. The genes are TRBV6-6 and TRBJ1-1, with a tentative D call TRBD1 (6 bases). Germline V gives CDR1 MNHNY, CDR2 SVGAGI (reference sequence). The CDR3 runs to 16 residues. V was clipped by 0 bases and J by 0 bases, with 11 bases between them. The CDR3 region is CASSYSGGLVNTEAFF. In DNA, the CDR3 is TGTGCCAGCAGTTACTCGGGGGGGCTCGTGAACACTGAAGCTTTCTTT.

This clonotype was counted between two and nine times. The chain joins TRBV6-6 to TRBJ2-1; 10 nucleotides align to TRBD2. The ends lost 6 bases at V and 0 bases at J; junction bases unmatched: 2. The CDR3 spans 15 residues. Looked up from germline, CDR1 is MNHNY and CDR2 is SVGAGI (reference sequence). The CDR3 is CASRSSGSSYNEQFF. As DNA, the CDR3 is TGTGCCAGCAGATCTAGCGGGAGCTCCTACAATGAGCAGTTCTTC.

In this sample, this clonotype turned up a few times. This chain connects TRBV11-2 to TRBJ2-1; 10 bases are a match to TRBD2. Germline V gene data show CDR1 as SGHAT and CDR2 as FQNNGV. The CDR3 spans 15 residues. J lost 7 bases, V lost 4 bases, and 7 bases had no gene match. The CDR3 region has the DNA TGTGCCAGCAGCTCCCTGAGCGGGAGGGGTAATGAGCAGTTCTTC. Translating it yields CASSSLSGRGNEQFF.

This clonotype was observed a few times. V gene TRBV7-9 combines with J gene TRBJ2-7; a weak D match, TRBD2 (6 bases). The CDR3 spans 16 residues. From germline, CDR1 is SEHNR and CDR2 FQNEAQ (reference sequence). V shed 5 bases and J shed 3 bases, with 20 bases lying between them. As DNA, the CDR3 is TGTGCCAGCAGCCAACCCCGGCCGGGGGTCGGCTACGAGCAGTACTTC. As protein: CASSQPRPGVGYEQYF.

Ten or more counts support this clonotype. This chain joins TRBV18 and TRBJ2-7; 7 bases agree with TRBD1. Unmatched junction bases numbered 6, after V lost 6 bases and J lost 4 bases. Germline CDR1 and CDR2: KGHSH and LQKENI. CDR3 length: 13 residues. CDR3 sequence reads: CASSPGTAYEQYF. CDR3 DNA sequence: TGTGCCAGCTCTCCCGGGACAGCTTACGAGCAGTACTTC.

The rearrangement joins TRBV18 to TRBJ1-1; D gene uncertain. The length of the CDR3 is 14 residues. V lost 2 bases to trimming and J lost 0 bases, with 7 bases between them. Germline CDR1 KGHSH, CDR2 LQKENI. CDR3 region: CASSPNSLNTEAFF. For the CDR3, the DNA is TGTGCCAGCTCACCAAACAGTTTGAACACTGAAGCTTTCTTT.

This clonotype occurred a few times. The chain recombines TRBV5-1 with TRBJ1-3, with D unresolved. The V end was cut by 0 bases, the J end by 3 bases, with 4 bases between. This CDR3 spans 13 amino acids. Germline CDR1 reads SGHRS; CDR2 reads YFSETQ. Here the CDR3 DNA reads TGCGCCAGCAGCTTGGGTAGTGGAAACACCATATATTTT. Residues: CASSLGSGNTIYF.

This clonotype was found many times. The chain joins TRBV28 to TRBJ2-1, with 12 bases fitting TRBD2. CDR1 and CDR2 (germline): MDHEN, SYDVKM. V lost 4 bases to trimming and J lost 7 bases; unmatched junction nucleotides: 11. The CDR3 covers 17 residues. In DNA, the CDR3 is TGTGCCAGCAGTTCTTACCGGGGACTAGCGGGTTCAAATGAGCAGTTCTTC. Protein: CASSSYRGLAGSNEQFF. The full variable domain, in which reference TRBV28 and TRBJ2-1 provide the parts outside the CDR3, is DVKVTQSSRYLVKRTGEKVFLECVQDMDHENMFWYRQDPGLGLRLIYFSYDVKMKEKGDIPEGYSVSREKKERFSLILESASTNQTSMYLCASSSYRGLAGSNEQFFGPGTRLTVL.

The CDR3 DNA is TGTGCCAGCTCACCACCTTGGACAGTGCCAGCTTTCTTT. Its translation: CASSPPWTVPAFF. The chain couples TRBV18 to TRBJ1-1; weak D call: TRBD1 (6 bases). The CDR3 is 13 residues long. Trimming pared 0 bases from V and 10 bases from J, leaving 12 bases between. Germline V gene sequence: CDR1 KGHSH, CDR2 LQKENI.